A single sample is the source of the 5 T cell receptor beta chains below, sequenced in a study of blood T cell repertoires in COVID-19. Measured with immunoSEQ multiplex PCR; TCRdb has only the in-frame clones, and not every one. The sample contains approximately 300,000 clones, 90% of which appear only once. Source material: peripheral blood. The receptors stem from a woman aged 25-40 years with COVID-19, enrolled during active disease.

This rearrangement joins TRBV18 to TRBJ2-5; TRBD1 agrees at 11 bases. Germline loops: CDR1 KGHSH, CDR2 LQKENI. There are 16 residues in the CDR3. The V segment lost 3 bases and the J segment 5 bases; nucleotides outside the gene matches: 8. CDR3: CASSPVDRGLDETQYF. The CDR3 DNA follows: TGTGCCAGCTCACCTGTGGACAGGGGGCTGGACGAGACCCAGTACTTC. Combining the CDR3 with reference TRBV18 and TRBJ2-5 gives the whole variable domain NAGVMQNPRHLVRRRGQEARLRCSPMKGHSHVYWYRQLPEEGLKFMVYLQKENIIDESGMPKERFSAEFPKEGPSILRIQQVVRGDSAAYFCASSPVDRGLDETQYFGPGTRLLVL.

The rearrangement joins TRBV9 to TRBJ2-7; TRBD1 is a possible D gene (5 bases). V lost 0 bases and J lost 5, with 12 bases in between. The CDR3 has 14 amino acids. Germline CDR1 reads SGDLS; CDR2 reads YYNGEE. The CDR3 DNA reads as TGTGCCAGCAGCGTAGTAGGGGCGTCCCACGAGCAGTACTTC. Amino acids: CASSVVGASHEQYF.

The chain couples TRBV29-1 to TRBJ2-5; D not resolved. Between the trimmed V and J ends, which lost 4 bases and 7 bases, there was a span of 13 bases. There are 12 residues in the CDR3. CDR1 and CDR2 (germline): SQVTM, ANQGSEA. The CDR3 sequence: CSVGHQEGTQYF. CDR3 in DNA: TGCAGCGTTGGACATCAGGAAGGGACCCAGTACTTC.

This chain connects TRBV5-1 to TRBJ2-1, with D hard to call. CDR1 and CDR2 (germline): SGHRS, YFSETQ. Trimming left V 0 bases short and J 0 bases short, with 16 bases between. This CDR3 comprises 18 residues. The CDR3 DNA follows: TGCGCCAGCAGCTTGGAACCAAACCCCCCTAGCTCCTACAATGAGCAGTTCTTC. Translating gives CASSLEPNPPSSYNEQFF.

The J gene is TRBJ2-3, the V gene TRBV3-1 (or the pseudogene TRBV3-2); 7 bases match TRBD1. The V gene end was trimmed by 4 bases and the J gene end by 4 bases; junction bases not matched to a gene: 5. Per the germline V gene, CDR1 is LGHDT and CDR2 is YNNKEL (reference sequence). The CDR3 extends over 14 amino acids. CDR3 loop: CASSLGQAPDTQYF. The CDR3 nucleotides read TGTGCCAGCAGCCTCGGACAGGCCCCAGATACGCAGTATTTT.